Sequencing of this T cell receptor beta chain was carried out in a study of blood T cell repertoires in COVID-19. Across the whole study: In each case, the material was cDNA or gDNA derived from T cells, B-cell-depleted T cells, or PBMCs.

In the original processing: Reference gene primers were amplified, and this amplification served to estimate nucleated cell counts. Here immunoSEQ multiplex PCR was the method, and the copy in TCRdb shows in-frame clones only, minus some. That table furnishes V, J and clone size, whereas the DNA furnished D and trimming. The top ten clones hold under 11% of a sample with 250,000 to 350,000 clones, around 86% of them seen once. The germline V gene encodes CDR1 KGHSH and CDR2 LQKENI. The CDR3 is 13 amino acids. The V end lost 2 bases, the J end lost 8 bases, and 12 bases lay between the germline ends. Participants came from roughly 25 US areas, aged about 18 to 89 years. Cohort assignment relied on participant-reported clinical history.

V gene TRBV18 combines with J gene TRBJ1-1; D gene unclear. The sequenced sample consisted of PBMCs or T cells enriched from blood (not recorded which). This sequence was found in a woman aged 18-29 years who had recovered from COVID-19. CDR3 loop: CASSPLDASEAFF. Written as DNA, the CDR3 is TGTGCCAGCTCACCATTAGATGCTTCCGAAGCTTTCTTT.